The 10 T cell receptor beta chains listed next were all sequenced from one sample in a study of breast tumors, draining lymph nodes, adjacent tissues. TCRdb re-derived calls from the multiplex PCR reads in MiXCR, one entry per CDR3 protein. The sample yields 190,000 or so distinct CDR3 sequences, over 25% seen once. Samples came from axillary lymph nodes draining the breast cancer. The sequenced sample was axillary lymph node tissue. Source of these receptors: a female donor with breast cancer. Some clones in this sample may be carry-over from other donors' samples.

This clonotype was observed a single time. A junction boundary mismatches the germline segment, possibly from a read error. This chain joins TRBV28 and TRBJ2-3; possibly TRBD2 for D (6 bases). CDR3 length equals 13 residues. Germline CDR1 is MDHEN and CDR2 is SYDVKM. In DNA form, the CDR3 reads TGTGCCAGCAGTTCCTCCGGGAGTGATACGCGGTATTTT. Residues: CASSSSGSDTRYF.

This clonotype appeared many times. The chain couples TRBV5-6 to TRBJ2-7; no firm D call. V lost 2 bases to trimming and J lost 3 bases, with 6 bases between them. The CDR3 has 12 amino acids. Per germline, CDR1 SGHDT and CDR2 YYEEEE. The DNA for the CDR3 is TGTGCCAGCAGCTTCACGGGCTACGAGCAGTACTTC. Its translation is CASSFTGYEQYF.

This clonotype was detected ten times or more. The CDR3 is CASSPSPRARETQYF. Written as DNA, the CDR3 is TGTGCCAGTAGTCCCAGCCCCCGGGCCAGGGAGACCCAGTACTTC. The rearrangement joins TRBV19 to TRBJ2-5; no reliable D call. The CDR3 has 15 amino acids. The V end was cut by 5 bases, the J end by 5 bases, with 18 bases between. CDR1 LNHDA and CDR2 SQIVND come from the germline V gene (reference sequence).

This clonotype was recorded at least ten times. The rearrangement uses TRBV29-1 and TRBJ2-5, with 8 bases aligning to TRBD1. The CDR3 runs 14 residues. Germline values: CDR1 SQVTM, CDR2 ANQGSEA. The trim removed 6 bases at V and 4 bases at J, leaving 10 bases unmatched. The CDR3 sequence is CSVNGQGFLETQYF. CDR3 DNA: TGCAGCGTCAATGGACAGGGTTTCTTAGAGACCCAGTACTTC.

This clonotype came up many times. The chain carries TRBV20-1 and TRBJ2-5; 10 bases are shared with TRBD2. The germline V gene has CDR1 DFQATT and CDR2 SNEGSKA (reference sequence). The CDR3 runs 14 residues. The V and J ends lost 6 bases and 2 bases, in that order; junction bases with no gene match: 6. CDR3 protein: CSALLAGEQETQYF. The CDR3 coding sequence is TGCAGTGCCCTTCTAGCGGGGGAACAAGAGACCCAGTACTTC.

This clonotype was detected ten times or more. This chain links TRBV3-1 with TRBJ2-7, with D uncertain. The CDR3 totals 12 residues. Trimming pared 2 bases from V and 4 bases from J, leaving 6 bases between. Germline V CDR1 and CDR2: LGHDT, YNNKEL (reference sequence). CDR3 bases: TGTGCCAGCAGCCAAACCCGATACGAGCAGTACTTC. Its protein product is CASSQTRYEQYF.

The rearrangement uses TRBV6-4 and TRBJ1-6; 8 nucleotides agree with TRBD1. J lost 12 bases, V lost 8 bases, and 6 bases had no gene match. In germline, CDR1 is MRHNA, CDR2 SNTAGT. The CDR3 sequence is 12 residues long. CDR3 loop: CASRRTGIPLHF. In DNA, the CDR3 is TGTGCCAGCCGAAGGACAGGGATACCCCTCCACTTT.

This clonotype showed up many times. The chain carries TRBV7-9 and TRBJ1-3; no definite D call. Germline assignment: CDR1 SEHNR and CDR2 FQNEAQ (reference sequence). The CDR3 contains 16 residues. Trimming removed 2 bases at V and 0 bases at J, with 11 bases between. DNA for the CDR3: TGTGCCAGCAGCTTAACTGGGGTTAGCTCTGGAAACACCATATATTTT. It encodes CASSLTGVSSGNTIYF.

Ten or more counts support this clonotype. The chain is built from TRBV20-1 and TRBJ2-3; 8 nucleotides align to TRBD2. The V and J ends lost 3 bases and 2 bases, in that order; junction bases with no gene match: 16. CDR3 length: 18 residues. Looked up from germline, CDR1 is DFQATT and CDR2 is SNEGSKA (reference sequence). The CDR3 bases are TGCAGTGCTAGCCCGATAGCGGGACCCTCCTTTCTCACAGATACGCAGTATTTT. This encodes CSASPIAGPSFLTDTQYF.

In this sample, this clonotype turned up many times. This chain links TRBV20-1 with TRBJ2-3; TRBD2 aligns across 10 bases. Germline trimming cut 0 bases from V and 1 base from J; bases unmatched to any gene: 7. The germline gives CDR1 DFQATT, CDR2 SNEGSKA (reference sequence). The CDR3 sequence is 17 residues long. Here the CDR3 DNA reads TGCAGTGCTAGAGACTCTAGCGGGGGAGGGGGCACAGATACGCAGTATTTT. Encoded protein: CSARDSSGGGGTDTQYF.